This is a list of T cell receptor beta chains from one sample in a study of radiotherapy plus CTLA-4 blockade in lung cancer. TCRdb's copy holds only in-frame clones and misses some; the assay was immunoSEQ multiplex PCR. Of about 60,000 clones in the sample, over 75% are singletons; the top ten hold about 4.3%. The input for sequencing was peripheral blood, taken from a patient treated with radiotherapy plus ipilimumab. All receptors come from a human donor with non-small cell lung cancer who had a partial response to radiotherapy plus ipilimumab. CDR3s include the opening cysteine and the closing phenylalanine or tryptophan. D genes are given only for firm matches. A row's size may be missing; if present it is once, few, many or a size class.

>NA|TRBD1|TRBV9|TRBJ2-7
TGTGCCAGCAGCCCGTCTCCGGACAGGGCCTACGAGCAGTACTTC
CASSPSPDRAYEQYF
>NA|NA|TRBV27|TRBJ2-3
TGTGCCAGCAGTCCCACTAAGCGTTCCGGCACAGATACGCAGTATTTT
CASSPTKRSGTDTQYF
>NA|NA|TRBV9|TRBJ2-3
TGTGCCAGCAGCGTAGGGCTAGTGGTTACGCAGTATTTT
CASSVGLVVTQYF
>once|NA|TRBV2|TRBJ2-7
TGTGCCAGCAGTGATGAAATTCCTAGCGACTCCTACGAGCAGTACTTC
CASSDEIPSDSYEQYF
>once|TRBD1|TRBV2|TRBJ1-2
TGTGCCAGCAGCCCAATGCCGGGACAGGCCCATGGCTACACCTTC
CASSPMPGQAHGYTF
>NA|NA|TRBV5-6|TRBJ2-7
TGTGCCAGCAGCTTGGGGGTTGCTGGAGGGTATGGGGGCGAGCAGTACTTC
CASSLGVAGGYGGEQYF
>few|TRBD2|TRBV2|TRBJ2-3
TGTGCCAGCAGTGAAGGGACTAGCGGGAGGGTGGGAAATACGCAGTATTTT
CASSEGTSGRVGNTQYF
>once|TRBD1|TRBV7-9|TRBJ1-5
TGTGCCAGCAGCCCGGACAGGGGCAATCAGCCCCAGCATTTT
CASSPDRGNQPQHF
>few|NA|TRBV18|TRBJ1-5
TGTGCCAGCTCACCCGACAGAAATCAGCCCCAGCATTTT
CASSPDRNQPQHF
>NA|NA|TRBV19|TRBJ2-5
TGTGCCAGTAGTACCCGGGAGACCCAGTACTTC
CASSTRETQYF
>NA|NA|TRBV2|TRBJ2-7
TGTGCCAGCAGTGAACTCCCCGGCGAGCAGTACTTC
CASSELPGEQYF
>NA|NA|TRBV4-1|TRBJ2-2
TGCGCCAGCAGCCACTCGACTAAATACACCGGGGAGCTGTTTTTT
CASSHSTKYTGELFF
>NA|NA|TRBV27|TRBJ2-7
TGTGCCAGCAGTCCACTCCTGTTCTACGAGCAGTACTTC
CASSPLLFYEQYF
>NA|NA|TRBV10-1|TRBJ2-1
TGCGCCAGCAGTCCCGGTCTGGGAGAAACCCCCAGTGAGCAGTTCTTC
CASSPGLGETPSEQFF
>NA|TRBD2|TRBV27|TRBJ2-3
TGCGCAGTGGTTAGCGGGAGGAACACAGATACGCAGTATTTT
CAVVSGRNTDTQYF
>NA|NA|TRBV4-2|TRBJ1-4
TGTGCCAGCAGCCAAGTTGTCGGAAAACTGTTTTTT
CASSQVVGKLFF
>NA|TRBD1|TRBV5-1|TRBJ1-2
TGCGCCAGCAGCTCGGACAGGGGGCTCGTTGGCTACACCTTC
CASSSDRGLVGYTF
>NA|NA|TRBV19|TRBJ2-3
TGTGCCAGTAGTATGGGGGGGGCTAAGGATACGCAGTATTTT
CASSMGGAKDTQYF
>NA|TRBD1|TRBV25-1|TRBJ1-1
TGTGCCAGCAGTGAATGGGGCAGGGGGCGGACCACTGAAGCTTTCTTT
CASSEWGRGRTTEAFF
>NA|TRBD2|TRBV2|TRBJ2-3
TGTGCCAGCAGAGTAGGCGGGAGGGCAGCAGATACGCAGTATTTT
CASRVGGRAADTQYF
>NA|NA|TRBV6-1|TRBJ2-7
TGTGCCAGCACTCAGAGACTCGGGGGTCTCTACGAGCAGTACTTC
CASTQRLGGLYEQYF
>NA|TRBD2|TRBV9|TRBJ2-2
TGTGCCAGCAGCGTAGTGAGCGGGAGGGCCGGCACCGGGGAGCTGTTTTTT
CASSVVSGRAGTGELFF
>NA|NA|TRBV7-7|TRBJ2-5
TGTGCCAGCAGCTTATCGGGAAAGTACCAAGAGACCCAGTACTTC
CASSLSGKYQETQYF
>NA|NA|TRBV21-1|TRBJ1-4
TGTGCCAGCATAAACCGGGAAAAACTGTTTTTT
CASINREKLFF
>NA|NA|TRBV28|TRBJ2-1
TGTGCCAGCATCCGAGAGGCGGGCCGTGGGAATGAGCAGTTCTTC
CASIREAGRGNEQFF
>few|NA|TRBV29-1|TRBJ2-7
TGCAGCGTTCTGAAACTGCAGGGTATAAACTACGAGCAGTACTTC
CSVLKLQGINYEQYF
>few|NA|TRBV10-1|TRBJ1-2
TGCGCCAGCAGACCGGACAGAACCGAAGGCTACACCTTC
CASRPDRTEGYTF
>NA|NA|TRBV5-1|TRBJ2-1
TGCGCCAGCAGCTTGGAGCCGGACAATGAGCAGTTCTTC
CASSLEPDNEQFF
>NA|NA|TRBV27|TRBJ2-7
TGTGCCAGCAGTTCGGGGATCTACGAGCAGTACTTC
CASSSGIYEQYF
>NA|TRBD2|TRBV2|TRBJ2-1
TGTGCCAGCAGTCCGGGACTAGCGGGAGGGTCGCCGGAGCAGTTCTTC
CASSPGLAGGSPEQFF